One sample yielded the 17 T cell receptor beta chains listed below, sequenced in a study of T cell responses to AZD1222 COVID-19 vaccine (dated by TCRdb to about 2021). Libraries were made using the immunoSEQ multiplex PCR assay. TCRdb limited this immuneACCESS table to in-frame rearrangements with V and J called. A share of clones is missing; checked studies link under half to unresolved V genes, and the rest is unexplained. The sample has about 220,000 clones on record, about 92% of them singletons. The ten largest clones add up to less than 1.2% of the sample. In the paper's terms, the time point label means: baseline before first vaccination. The treatment or condition tag for this specimen amounts to: meningococcal conjugate vaccine given as trial control. This material consisted of peripheral blood, taken on day 0 of MenACWY control vaccination. These receptors all stem from an adult in good health.

This rearrangement joins TRBV7-9 to TRBJ2-7; either TRBD1 or TRBD2 may supply D (5 bases each). CDR3 length equals 15 residues. The germline V gene encodes CDR1 SEHNR and CDR2 FQNEAQ (reference sequence). V was trimmed by 1 base and J by 6 bases, leaving 16 bases between them. CDR3 coding DNA: TGTGCCAGCAGCTTAGGGTCGGGACCTTTGGGCGAGCAGTACTTC. This sequence encodes CASSLGSGPLGEQYF.

This chain connects TRBV6-2 or TRBV6-3 to TRBJ1-1; no definite D call. The V end lost 0 bases, the J end lost 6 bases, and 14 bases lay between the germline ends. Germline CDR1 reads MNHEY; CDR2 reads SVGEGT. The CDR3 runs to 15 residues. DNA for the CDR3: TGTGCCAGCAGTTACTCGGACGGGATAAATGCTGAAGCTTTCTTT. Protein product: CASSYSDGINAEAFF.

The rearrangement links TRBV19 to TRBJ2-5; 10 bases line up with TRBD2. Unmatched junction bases numbered 3, after V lost 7 bases and J lost 1 base. The CDR3 is made up of 14 amino acids. The germline V gene encodes CDR1 LNHDA and CDR2 SQIVND (reference sequence). CDR3 DNA: TGTGCCAGTACCCGGACTAGCGGCCAAGAGACCCAGTACTTC. Protein product: CASTRTSGQETQYF.

V and J are TRBV19 and TRBJ1-2; D call uncertain. The germline V gene has CDR1 LNHDA and CDR2 SQIVND (reference sequence). Trimming cost V 8 bases and J 4 bases, with 20 bases left between them. The CDR3 consists of 15 residues. The CDR3 here is CASGRHGSFFYGYTF. In nucleotides, the CDR3 is TGTGCCAGTGGACGACACGGTTCATTCTTCTATGGCTACACCTTC.

The J gene is TRBJ1-6, the V gene TRBV5-4, with a tentative D call TRBD1 (6 bases). Trimming cost V 1 base and J 10 bases, with 12 bases left between them. In germline, CDR1 is SGHNT, CDR2 YYREEE (reference sequence). This CDR3 is built from 14 residues. The CDR3 nucleotides read TGTGCCAGCAGCTTGCGAGGGGGAGGCTCACCCCTCCACTTT. It specifies CASSLRGGGSPLHF. Variable domain in full (rest from reference TRBV5-4 and TRBJ1-6): ETGVTQSPTHLIKTRGQQVTLRCSSQSGHNTVSWYQQALGQGPQFIFQYYREEENGRGNFPPRFSGLQFPNYSSELNVNALELDDSALYLCASSLRGGGSPLHFGNGTRLTVT.

This rearrangement joins TRBV30 to TRBJ1-4; D gene unclear. In germline, CDR1 is GTSNPN, CDR2 SVGIG (reference sequence). The CDR3 sequence is 14 residues long. CDR3 sequence reads: CASQPYGVNEKLFF. CDR3 nucleotides: TGTGCATCACAACCATACGGGGTTAATGAAAAACTGTTTTTT.

The chain is built from TRBV4-3 and TRBJ2-5; D perhaps matches TRBD1 (5 bases). Looked up from germline, CDR1 is LGHNA and CDR2 is YSLEER. V lost 1 base, J lost 0 bases, and 30 bases lay in between. The CDR3 covers 22 residues. The CDR3 DNA reads TGCGCCAGCAGCCAAGTTGGACCTCCTTACCAGCGACAGTCCCCAAACCAAGAGACCCAGTACTTC. Translation: CASSQVGPPYQRQSPNQETQYF.

This clone was found once. This sequence joins TRBV16 and TRBJ2-7, with 7 bases lining up with TRBD2. V lost 0 bases and J lost 3; bases outside the gene matches: 8. This CDR3 has 16 residues. CDR1 is KGHSY, CDR2 FQNENV, per germline. The CDR3 nucleotides are TGTGCCAGCAGCCAATCGAGGTCGGGACTAAACTACGAGCAGTACTTC. Encoded protein: CASSQSRSGLNYEQYF.

This chain connects TRBV5-1 to TRBJ2-1; no clear D. Per germline, CDR1 SGHRS and CDR2 YFSETQ. The CDR3 totals 15 residues. Trimming shortened V by 0 bases and J by 1 base, and 8 bases separated the two germline ends. CDR3 bases: TGCGCCAGCAGCTTGGAGGCGCGGTCCTACAATGAGCAGTTCTTC. Translated, it gives CASSLEARSYNEQFF.

The J gene is TRBJ1-2, the V gene TRBV10-1, with no clear D. This CDR3 spans 18 amino acids. CDR1 and CDR2 (germline): WNHNN, SYGVQD (reference sequence). Trimming left V 0 bases short and J 5 bases short, with 22 bases between. CDR3 protein: CASSESKSAPERSYGYTF. CDR3 nucleotide sequence: TGCGCCAGCAGTGAGTCGAAGTCAGCCCCCGAGCGGAGTTATGGCTACACCTTC.

The V and J genes are TRBV5-6 and TRBJ1-4, with D uncertain. The length of the CDR3 is 18 residues. Trimming removed 3 bases from V and 0 bases from J, with 18 bases in between. Germline V gives CDR1 SGHDT, CDR2 YYEEEE. CDR3 residues: CASSSLNRLLTTNEKLFF. In DNA, the CDR3 is TGTGCCAGCAGCTCTCTGAACCGCTTATTGACAACTAATGAAAAACTGTTTTTT.

The chain is built from TRBV7-9 and TRBJ1-2; D call uncertain. The CDR3 spans 12 residues. V lost 2 bases and J lost 7, with 8 bases in between. Germline CDR1 is SEHNR and CDR2 is FQNEAQ (reference sequence). CDR3: CASSLPRSGYTF. The CDR3 nucleotides read TGTGCCAGCAGCTTACCCCGGTCTGGCTACACCTTC.

This chain uses TRBV7-2 with TRBJ2-2; no clear D. The CDR3 is 14 residues long. Trimming left V 4 bases short and J 6 bases short, with 12 bases between. The germline gives CDR1 SGHTA, CDR2 FQGNSA. The CDR3 loop is CASSSTRVAGELFF. The CDR3 region has the DNA TGTGCCAGCAGCTCGACCCGAGTTGCCGGGGAGCTGTTTTTT.

This clone was recorded once. The chain joins TRBV6-5 to TRBJ2-2, with 8 bases identical to TRBD2. V dropped 6 bases and J dropped 3; count of bases not matched to a gene: 3. CDR3 length: 14 amino acids. CDR1 is MNHEY and CDR2 is SVGAGI in the germline V gene. As DNA, the CDR3 is TGTGCCAGCAGCCTACTAGCGGACACCGGGGAGCTGTTTTTT. The encoded protein is CASSLLADTGELFF.

The genes are TRBV3-1 (or the pseudogene TRBV3-2) and TRBJ2-2; TRBD1 matches at 7 bases. The CDR3 loop spans 15 amino acids. V lost 4 bases, J lost 6 bases, and 8 bases stayed unmatched. Germline V lookup: CDR1 LGHDT, CDR2 YNNKEL (reference sequence). In nucleotides, the CDR3 is TGTGCCAGCAGCCCACCCCGGACAGGCGCCGGGGAGCTGTTTTTT. Translation gives CASSPPRTGAGELFF.

The chain carries TRBV6-5 and TRBJ1-5; no reliable D call. V gave up 8 bases and J gave up 0 bases, with 8 bases separating them. The CDR3 runs to 13 residues. The germline gives CDR1 MNHEY, CDR2 SVGAGI. CDR3 coding DNA: TGTGCCAGCTCGCTGCTTAGCAATCAGCCCCAGCATTTT. Protein: CASSLLSNQPQHF.

The chain uses TRBV21-1 and TRBJ2-7; TRBD2, the D gene given by the table, was not confirmed from the DNA. TRBV21-1 is classified as a pseudogene. CDR3 length: 19 amino acids. This CDR3 is CASTSRGEAWNPSSYEQYF. In DNA, the CDR3 is TGTGCCAGCACCTCCCGTGGGGAGGCGTGGAACCCGAGCTCCTACGAGCAGTACTTC.